Sequencing of this TCR beta chain was carried out in a study of blood T cells in healthy people across ages. A remark on this clonotype: Its antigen is as yet unknown.

Study-level points and caveats: A strong correlation was found between TCR beta diversity and the percentage of naive T cells.

Trimming removed 4 bases from V and 7 bases from J; junction bases left unmatched: 6. This CDR3 has 15 amino acids. Germline V CDR1 and CDR2: MNHNY, SVGAGI (reference sequence). PCR was performed a second time for 7 to 11 cycles using a sample-barcoded 5' primer and a J-beta primer mix. No fewer than 3 million CDR3-containing paired-end reads came from each sample. MiXCR was run by TCRdb on the 5' RACE reads, yielding one entry per CDR3 protein. The data hold about a million distinct CDR3 sequences, with approximately 50% observed a single time. The source of this sequence is a woman aged 60-75 years in good health. Sequencing was performed on blood. This rearrangement joins TRBV6-6 to TRBJ2-1; TRBD1 agrees at 11 bases. CDR3 nucleotide sequence: TGTGCCAGCAGTTCCGGGACAGGGGGGGGAAATGAGCAGTTCTTC. It encodes CASSSGTGGGNEQFF.